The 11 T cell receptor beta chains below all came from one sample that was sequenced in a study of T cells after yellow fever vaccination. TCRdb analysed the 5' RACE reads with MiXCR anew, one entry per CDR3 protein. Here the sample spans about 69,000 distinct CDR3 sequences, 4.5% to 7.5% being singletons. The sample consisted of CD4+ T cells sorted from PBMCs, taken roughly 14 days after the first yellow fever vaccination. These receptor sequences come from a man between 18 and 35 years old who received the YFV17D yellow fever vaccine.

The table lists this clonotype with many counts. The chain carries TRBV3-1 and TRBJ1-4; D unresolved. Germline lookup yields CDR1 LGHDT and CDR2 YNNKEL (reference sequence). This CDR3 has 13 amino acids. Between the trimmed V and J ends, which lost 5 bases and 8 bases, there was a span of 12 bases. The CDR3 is CASSSRAQEKLFF. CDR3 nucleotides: TGTGCCAGCAGCTCCCGGGCGCAAGAAAAACTGTTTTTT. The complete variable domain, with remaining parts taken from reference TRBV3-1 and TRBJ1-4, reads DTAVSQTPKYLVTQMGNDKSIKCEQNLGHDTMYWYKQDSKKFLKIMFSYNNKELIINETVPNRFSPKSPDKAHLNLHINSLELGDSAVYFCASSSRAQEKLFFGSGTQLSVL.

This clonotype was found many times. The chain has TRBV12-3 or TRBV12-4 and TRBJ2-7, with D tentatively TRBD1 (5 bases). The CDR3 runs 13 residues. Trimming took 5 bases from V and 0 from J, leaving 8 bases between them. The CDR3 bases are TGTGCCAGCAGTCACGACAGCTCCTACGAGCAGTACTTC. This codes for CASSHDSSYEQYF.

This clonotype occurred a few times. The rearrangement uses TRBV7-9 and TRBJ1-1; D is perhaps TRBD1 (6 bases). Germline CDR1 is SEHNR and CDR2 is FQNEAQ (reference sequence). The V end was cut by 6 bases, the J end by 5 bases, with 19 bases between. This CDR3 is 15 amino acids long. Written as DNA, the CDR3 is TGTGCCAGCAGGCCTAAGGACAGACTTGGGACTGAAGCTTTCTTT. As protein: CASRPKDRLGTEAFF. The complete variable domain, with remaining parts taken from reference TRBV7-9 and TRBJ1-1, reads DTGVSQNPRHKITKRGQNVTFRCDPISEHNRLYWYRQTLGQGPEFLTYFQNEAQLEKSRLLSDRFSAERPKGSFSTLEIQRTEQGDSAMYLCASRPKDRLGTEAFFGQGTRLTVV.

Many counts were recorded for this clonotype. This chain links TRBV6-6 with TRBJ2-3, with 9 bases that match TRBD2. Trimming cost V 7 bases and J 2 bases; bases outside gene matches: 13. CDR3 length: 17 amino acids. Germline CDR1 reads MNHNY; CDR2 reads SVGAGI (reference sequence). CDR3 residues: CASTLARLADATDTQYF. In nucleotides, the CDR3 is TGTGCCAGCACTCTGGCGCGACTAGCGGACGCCACAGATACGCAGTATTTT.

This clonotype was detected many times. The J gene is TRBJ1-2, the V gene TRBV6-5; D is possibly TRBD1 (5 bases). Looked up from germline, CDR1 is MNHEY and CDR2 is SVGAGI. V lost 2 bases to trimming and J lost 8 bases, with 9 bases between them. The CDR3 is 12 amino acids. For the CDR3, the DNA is TGTGCCAGCAGTTACGGGGGTTCGGGCTACACCTTC. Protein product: CASSYGGSGYTF.

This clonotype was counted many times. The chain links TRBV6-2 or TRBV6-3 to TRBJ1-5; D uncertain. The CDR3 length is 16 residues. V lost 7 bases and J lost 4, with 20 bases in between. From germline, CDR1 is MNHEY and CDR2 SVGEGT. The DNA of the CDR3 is TGTGCCAGCAACTCACCCGTGGTGGCGGCGAATCAGCCCCAGCATTTT. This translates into CASNSPVVAANQPQHF.

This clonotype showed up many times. The CDR3 DNA reads TGCGCCAGCAGCCAAGACCGGCGGCTCGAGCAGTACTTC. Its translation: CASSQDRRLEQYF. The V call is TRBV4-1, the J call TRBJ2-7, with unresolved D. V gave up 0 bases and J gave up 6 bases, with 9 bases separating them. This CDR3 has 13 residues. CDR1 and CDR2 from the germline V gene are MGHRA and YSYEKL.

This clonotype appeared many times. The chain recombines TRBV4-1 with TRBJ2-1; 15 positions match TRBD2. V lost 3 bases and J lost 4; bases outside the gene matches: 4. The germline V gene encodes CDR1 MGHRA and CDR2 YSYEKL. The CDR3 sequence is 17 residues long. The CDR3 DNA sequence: TGCGCCAGCAGCCAGGGACTAGCGGGGGGCCCTTACAATGAGCAGTTCTTC. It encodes CASSQGLAGGPYNEQFF.

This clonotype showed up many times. CDR3 nucleotides: TGTGCCAGCAAAGCCGGACAGGGTATCCAGAATGAGCAGTTCTTC. This encodes CASKAGQGIQNEQFF. The rearrangement links TRBV5-4 to TRBJ2-1; 8 bases align to TRBD1. Germline trimming cut 6 bases from V and 7 bases from J; bases unmatched to any gene: 12. CDR3 length: 15 residues. Germline loops: CDR1 SGHNT, CDR2 YYREEE (reference sequence).

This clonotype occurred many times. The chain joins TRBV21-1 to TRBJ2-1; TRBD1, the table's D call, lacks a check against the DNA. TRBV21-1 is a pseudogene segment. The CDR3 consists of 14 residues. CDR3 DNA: TGTGCCAGCAGCAATGGCAGGGGGCGCAATGAGCAGTTCTTC. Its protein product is CASSNGRGRNEQFF.

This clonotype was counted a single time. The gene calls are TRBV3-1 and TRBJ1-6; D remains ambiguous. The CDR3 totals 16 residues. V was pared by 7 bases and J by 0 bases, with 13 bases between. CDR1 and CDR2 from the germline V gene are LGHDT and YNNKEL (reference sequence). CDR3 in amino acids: CASTTGPSSYNSPLHF. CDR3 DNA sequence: TGTGCCAGCACAACCGGGCCGAGCTCCTATAATTCACCCCTCCACTTT.